The 25 T cell receptor beta chains below come from one sample, sequenced in a study of graft-versus-host responses after intestinal transplantation. Method: immunoSEQ multiplex PCR; TCRdb's copy keeps in-frame clones and lacks some. The sample holds 11,000 to 15,000 clones; 33% are singletons and the top ten take around 5.7%. The source material was alloreactive CD4+ T cells from a mixed lymphocyte reaction culture, sampled before intestinal transplant. Subset here: CFSE-low proliferating T cells sorted from approximately 6-day pre-transplant mixed lymphocyte reaction (GvH or HvG direction). Receptors were obtained from a human patient who received an intestinal transplant.

There are a few counts of this clone. V usage is TRBV2 and J usage is TRBJ2-3, with 8 bases that match TRBD1. J was trimmed by 4 bases and V by 6 bases; bases with no gene match: 6. Per the germline V gene, CDR1 is SNHLY and CDR2 is FYNNEI. The CDR3 extends over 14 amino acids. For the CDR3, the DNA is TGTGCCAGCAGCCCGGACAGGGCTGCAGATACGCAGTATTTT. Protein product: CASSPDRAADTQYF.

A note on this clone: The junction and the germline gene differ at one end; a read error may be behind it. The same CDR3 is also encoded by other DNA sequences in this sample. This sequence joins TRBV14 and TRBJ2-2; TRBD2 aligns across 7 bases. There are 15 residues in the CDR3. The germline V gene encodes CDR1 SGHDN and CDR2 FVKESK. The chain's CDR3 is CASRRGGTNTGELFF. CDR3 coding DNA: TGTGCCAGTCGTCGGGGAGGGACGAACACCGGGGAGCTTTTTTTT. The full variable domain, its missing parts supplied by reference TRBV14 and TRBJ2-2, is EAGVTQFPSHSVIEKGQTVTLRCDPISGHDNLYWYRRVMGKEIKFLLHFVKESKQDESGMPNNRFLAERTGGTYSTLKVQPAELEDSGVYFCASRRGGTNTGELFFGEGSRLTVL.

This clone has only a few counts. A read error may explain this, as a much larger clone is one base away. The chain uses TRBV28 and TRBJ1-1; D gene uncertain. The CDR3 covers 11 residues. Germline V lookup: CDR1 MDHEN, CDR2 SYDVKM. The CDR3 bases are TGTGCCGGCAGCCTGAACACTGAAGCTTTCTTT. It codes for CAGSLNTEAFF. The complete variable domain, with remaining parts taken from reference TRBV28 and TRBJ1-1, reads DVKVTQSSRYLVKRTGEKVFLECVQDMDHENMFWYRQDPGLGLRLIYFSYDVKMKEKGDIPEGYSVSREKKERFSLILESASTNQTSMYLCAGSLNTEAFFGQGTRLTVV.

The chain combines TRBV6-1 with TRBJ2-1, with 7 nucleotides matching TRBD1. The CDR3 sequence is 15 residues long. Germline-derived CDR1 and CDR2 are MNHNS and SASEGT. Germline trimming cut 1 base from V and 6 bases from J; bases unmatched to any gene: 6. The CDR3 DNA sequence: TGTGCCAGCAGTGAAGAGGGGGCTATTCTCAATGAGCAGTTCTTC. It is translated as CASSEEGAILNEQFF.

The chain couples TRBV5-1 to TRBJ2-5, with D possibly matching TRBD2 (6 bases). Trimming pared 0 bases from V and 2 bases from J, leaving 14 bases between. The germline V gene has CDR1 SGHRS and CDR2 YFSETQ. CDR3 length equals 16 residues. This chain's CDR3 is CASSLGEALGQETQYF. The CDR3 DNA reads as TGCGCCAGCAGCTTGGGGGAGGCCCTAGGGCAAGAGACCCAGTACTTC. The full variable domain, with the rest looked up from reference TRBV5-1 and TRBJ2-5, is KAGVTQTPRYLIKTRGQQVTLSCSPISGHRSVSWYQQTPGQGLQFLFEYFSETQRNKGNFPGRFSGRQFSNSRSEMNVSTLELGDSALYLCASSLGEALGQETQYFGPGTRLLVL.

This clone was observed a few times. The genes are TRBV6-1 and TRBJ2-7; D is uncertain. The germline V gene has CDR1 MNHNS and CDR2 SASEGT. The CDR3 contains 12 residues. V lost 5 bases, J lost 3 bases, and 8 bases lay in between. CDR3 sequence reads: CASSLTHYEQYF. In DNA form, the CDR3 reads TGTGCCAGCAGTCTAACACACTACGAGCAGTACTTC.

The rearrangement joins TRBV19 to TRBJ2-5; either TRBD1 or TRBD2 may fit D (6 bases each). Trimming took off 3 bases at V and 2 bases at J, with 10 bases between the two ends. This CDR3 is 14 amino acids long. Germline V gene sequence: CDR1 LNHDA, CDR2 SQIVND (reference sequence). In DNA, the CDR3 is TGTGCCAGTAGTATCAAAGGGGGGCAAGAGACCCAGTACTTC. Encoded protein: CASSIKGGQETQYF. Drawing the rest from reference TRBV19 and TRBJ2-5, the complete variable domain is DGGITQSPKYLFRKEGQNVTLSCEQNLNHDAMYWYRQDPGQGLRLIYYSQIVNDFQKGDIAEGYSVSREKKESFPLTVTSAQKNPTAFYLCASSIKGGQETQYFGPGTRLLVL.

This clone was detected only a few times. The chain joins TRBV6-5 to TRBJ1-1, with D possibly being TRBD1 (5 bases). V was cut by 5 bases and J by 1 base, with 14 bases left in between. Germline CDR1 is MNHEY and CDR2 is SVGAGI. The CDR3 has 15 residues. CDR3 nucleotide sequence: TGTGCCAGCAGTCCCCGCGGCAGGGCGAACACTGAAGCTTTCTTT. Translated: CASSPRGRANTEAFF.

The rearrangement links TRBV6-6 to TRBJ2-2; D might be TRBD1 or TRBD2, each matching 6 bases. CDR1 is MNHNY, CDR2 SVGAGI, per germline (reference sequence). CDR3 size: 15 residues. Trimming took off 5 bases at V and 6 bases at J, with 16 bases between the two ends. CDR3 nucleotide sequence: TGTGCCAGCAGTCTAAGGGGGGTTGGGGCCGGGGAGCTGTTTTTT. Residues: CASSLRGVGAGELFF.

The chain couples TRBV7-2 to TRBJ2-3; D unclear. Trimming shortened V by 4 bases and J by 2 bases, and 4 bases separated the two germline ends. The CDR3 spans 12 residues. The germline V gene has CDR1 SGHTA and CDR2 FQGNSA. The CDR3 region has the DNA TGTGCCAGCAGCTCCTACACAGATACGCAGTATTTT. It translates to CASSSYTDTQYF.

This clone qualifies as medium-sized (0.01 to 0.1%). This CDR3 is also generated by other DNA sequences in the sample. The CDR3 nucleotides are TGTGCCAGCTCTAGACAGGGGTTCTCCTACGAGCAGTACTTC. It specifies CASSRQGFSYEQYF. The chain combines TRBV6-6 with TRBJ2-7; 8 bases map to TRBD1. CDR3 length: 14 amino acids. Germline V gives CDR1 MNHNY, CDR2 SVGAGI (reference sequence). With 8 bases clipped from V and 0 bases from J, the junction kept 6 bases outside the gene matches.

This chain uses TRBV5-6 with TRBJ2-7, with D maybe TRBD2 (6 bases). The CDR3 totals 14 residues. Germline assignment: CDR1 SGHDT and CDR2 YYEEEE. Trimming removed 3 bases at V and 11 bases at J, with 21 bases between. The CDR3 reads CASSYHILAGGEYF. The DNA for the CDR3 is TGTGCCAGCAGCTACCATATCTTGGCCGGGGGAGAGTACTTC.

V and J are TRBV9 and TRBJ2-3, with 7 bases aligning to TRBD2. The CDR3 extends over 16 amino acids. J was trimmed by 0 bases and V by 0 bases; bases with no gene match: 4. The germline V gene encodes CDR1 SGDLS and CDR2 YYNGEE. CDR3: CASSVVASGSTDTQYF. The CDR3 coding sequence is TGTGCCAGCAGCGTAGTAGCTAGCGGAAGCACAGATACGCAGTATTTT.

Only a few counts were recorded for this clone. The genes are TRBV5-1 and TRBJ2-3; 7 bases are a match to TRBD2. Trimming at V came to 4 bases and at J to 2 bases, leaving 10 bases not matched to a gene. CDR1 SGHRS and CDR2 YFSETQ come from the germline V gene. CDR3 length: 16 residues. CDR3 amino acids: CASSRLASGFTDTQYF. The CDR3, as DNA: TGCGCCAGCAGCCGACTTGCTAGCGGTTTCACAGATACGCAGTATTTT.

The J gene is TRBJ2-1, the V gene TRBV7-9, with TRBD1 identical over 8 bases. The junction had 3 bases not matched to a gene; V was cut back by 4 bases and J by 4 bases. Germline V lookup: CDR1 SEHNR, CDR2 FQNEAQ (reference sequence). The CDR3 totals 14 residues. The CDR3 nucleotides read TGTGCCAGCAGCTCACGGACAGGGTACAATGAGCAGTTCTTC. Translation: CASSSRTGYNEQFF. The full variable domain, completed using reference TRBV7-9 and TRBJ2-1, is DTGVSQNPRHKITKRGQNVTFRCDPISEHNRLYWYRQTLGQGPEFLTYFQNEAQLEKSRLLSDRFSAERPKGSFSTLEIQRTEQGDSAMYLCASSSRTGYNEQFFGPGTRLTVL.

This sequence joins TRBV5-4 and TRBJ2-5; D unclear. This CDR3 contains 14 residues. The ends were cut back, 0 bases at V and 3 bases at J, with 9 bases in the middle. Germline V CDR1 and CDR2: SGHNT, YYREEE (reference sequence). CDR3 DNA sequence: TGTGCCAGCAGCTTGGATACCCTAGAAGAGACCCAGTACTTC. It is translated as CASSLDTLEETQYF.

This clone was counted between two and nine times. The V call is TRBV9, the J call TRBJ2-6, with D unresolved. This CDR3 contains 17 residues. The germline V gene has CDR1 SGDLS and CDR2 YYNGEE. V shed 3 bases and J shed 0 bases, with 13 bases lying between them. The CDR3 nucleotides read TGTGCCAGCAGCGCCGTCGGGCAAATCTCTGGGGCCAACGTCCTGACTTTC. As protein: CASSAVGQISGANVLTF.

CDR3 protein: CAWSPRWSGNTIYF. For the CDR3, the DNA is TGTGCCTGGAGCCCCCGTTGGTCTGGAAACACCATATATTTT. This rearrangement joins TRBV30 to TRBJ1-3, with D uncertain. CDR1 and CDR2 from the germline V gene are GTSNPN and SVGIG (reference sequence). V lost 3 bases to trimming and J lost 1 base, with 10 bases between them. The CDR3 covers 14 residues.

This clone was seen only a few times. This sequence joins TRBV28 and TRBJ2-2; D uncertain. The V end lost 8 bases, the J end lost 2 bases, and 9 bases lay between the germline ends. Looked up from germline, CDR1 is MDHEN and CDR2 is SYDVKM. The CDR3 has 13 residues. The CDR3 here is CASLLGNTGELFF. The CDR3 DNA follows: TGTGCCAGCCTTCTAGGTAACACCGGGGAGCTGTTTTTT.

The chain joins TRBV28 to TRBJ2-2; 7 bases align to TRBD2. Germline values: CDR1 MDHEN, CDR2 SYDVKM. Trimming removed 2 bases from V and 2 bases from J; junction bases left unmatched: 2. This CDR3 comprises 15 residues. In DNA form, the CDR3 reads TGTGCCAGCAGTTTAGCGGGAGCAAACACCGGGGAGCTGTTTTTT. This gives the protein CASSLAGANTGELFF. The full variable domain, its missing parts supplied by reference TRBV28 and TRBJ2-2, is DVKVTQSSRYLVKRTGEKVFLECVQDMDHENMFWYRQDPGLGLRLIYFSYDVKMKEKGDIPEGYSVSREKKERFSLILESASTNQTSMYLCASSLAGANTGELFFGEGSRLTVL.

V gene TRBV6-4 combines with J gene TRBJ2-2; 12 bases align to TRBD1. From germline, CDR1 is MRHNA and CDR2 SNTAGT. The J segment lost 5 bases and the V segment lost 8 bases, leaving 6 bases of the junction unmatched. This CDR3 contains 15 residues. CDR3 loop: CASGKGQGATGELFF. CDR3 nucleotide sequence: TGTGCCAGCGGGAAGGGACAGGGGGCAACCGGGGAGCTGTTTTTT.

This clone was seen a few times. The chain employs TRBV19 and TRBJ2-3; D is tentatively TRBD1 or TRBD2 (6 bases each). V was clipped by 3 bases and J by 7 bases, with 17 bases between them. Per germline, CDR1 LNHDA and CDR2 SQIVND (reference sequence). The CDR3 contains 15 residues. DNA for the CDR3: TGTGCCAGTAGTATTGCACAGGGCGGAGGGAATACGCAGTATTTT. This codes for CASSIAQGGGNTQYF.

This clone showed up just a few times. J is TRBJ2-2 and V is TRBV9, with no clear D. V was cut by 0 bases and J by 4 bases, with 7 bases left in between. The length of the CDR3 is 14 residues. CDR1 is SGDLS and CDR2 is YYNGEE in the germline V gene. CDR3 DNA sequence: TGTGCCAGCAGCGTAGCCCTTAGCACCGGGGAGCTGTTTTTT. It specifies CASSVALSTGELFF.

The V call is TRBV5-1, the J call TRBJ1-3; TRBD1 matches at 7 bases. In germline, CDR1 is SGHRS, CDR2 YFSETQ. The CDR3 loop spans 12 amino acids. V trimming: 9 bases; J trimming: 3 bases; junction bases outside the gene matches: 3. In DNA form, the CDR3 reads TGCGCCACCCGGGACAGTGGAAACACCATATATTTT. This encodes CATRDSGNTIYF.

CDR3 sequence: CASSHRDRAWGTEAFF. Here the CDR3 DNA reads TGTGCCAGCAGCCATAGGGACAGGGCGTGGGGCACTGAAGCTTTCTTT. V gene TRBV14 combines with J gene TRBJ1-1; TRBD1 agrees at 9 bases. The CDR3 has 16 residues. The V gene's germline CDR1 is SGHDN and CDR2 FVKESK. Losses at the gene ends were 3 bases for V and 4 bases for J; bases not matched to a gene: 9.